The clone carrying this T cell receptor (beta chain) appeared a single time. This CDR3 spans 13 amino acids. V shed 5 bases and J 9 bases; nucleotides not matched to a gene: 4. Germline loops: CDR1 MNHEY, CDR2 SMNVEV (reference sequence). Only in-frame clones appear in the TCRdb table, and some are missing; sequencing was by immunoSEQ multiplex PCR. The sample shows some 200,000 clones, 85% of them seen only once. This sample is drawn from a study of blood T cell repertoires in COVID-19. Study-wide background: COVID-19 samples from acute and convalescent phases originated in the United States, Italy and Spain.

The sequence was obtained from a man in his sixties with COVID-19, enrolled during active disease. Sequenced material: peripheral blood. The chain recombines TRBV27 with TRBJ1-6, with 7 bases lining up with TRBD1. CDR3 region: CASSLTGVSPLHF. In nucleotides, the CDR3 is TGTGCCAGCAGTCTAACAGGGGTTTCACCCCTCCACTTT.